What follows is one TCR beta chain and its context. The sample is drawn from a study of blood T cell repertoires in COVID-19. About the study: The study drew acute and convalescent COVID-19 samples from the United States, Italy and Spain.

Per germline, CDR1 LGHDT and CDR2 YNNKEL (reference sequence). V lost 3 bases and J 5 bases, leaving 18 bases between the germline ends. The CDR3 is made up of 16 amino acids. Original data processing: From reference gene primer amplification, estimates of nucleated cell counts were derived. Only in-frame clones appear in the TCRdb table, and some are missing; sequencing was by immunoSEQ multiplex PCR. V and J calls and clone size are as listed in that table; D and trimming were resolved from the DNA. In the table there are nearly 250,000 clones, about 82% of which are singletons. The sample taken for sequencing was peripheral blood. The clonotype comes from a woman older than 75 with COVID-19, enrolled during active disease. The rearrangement links TRBV3-1 (or the pseudogene TRBV3-2) to TRBJ2-3, with D possibly matching TRBD1 (6 bases). DNA for the CDR3: TGTGCCAGCAGCCACGACAGGAGGACAGCCGAAGATACGCAGTATTTT. Translated, it gives CASSHDRRTAEDTQYF.